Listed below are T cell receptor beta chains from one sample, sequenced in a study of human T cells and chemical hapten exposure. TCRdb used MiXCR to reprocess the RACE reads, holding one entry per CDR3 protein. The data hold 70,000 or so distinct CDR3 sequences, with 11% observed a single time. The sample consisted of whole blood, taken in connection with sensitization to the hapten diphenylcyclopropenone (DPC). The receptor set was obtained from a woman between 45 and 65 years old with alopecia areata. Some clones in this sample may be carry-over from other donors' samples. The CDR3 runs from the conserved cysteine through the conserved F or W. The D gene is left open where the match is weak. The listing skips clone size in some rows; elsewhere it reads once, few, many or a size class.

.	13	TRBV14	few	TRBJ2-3	TGTGCCAGCAGCCAAGAACCCACAGATACGCAGTATTTT	CASSQEPTDTQYF
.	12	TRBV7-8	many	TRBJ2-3	TGTGCCACAGGGGTGAGGACAGATACGCAGTATTTT	CATGVRTDTQYF
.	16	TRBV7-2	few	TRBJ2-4	TGTGCCAGCAGCCCTAGGGGGACACCTGGCGCAAACATTCAGTACTTC	CASSPRGTPGANIQYF
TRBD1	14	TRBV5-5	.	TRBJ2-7	TGTGCCAGCAGCTGGGGGACAGGGTCCTACGAGCAGTACTTC	CASSWGTGSYEQYF
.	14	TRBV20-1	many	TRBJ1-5	TGCAGTGCCAGATCCTTTGATAGCAATCAGCCCCAGCATTTT	CSARSFDSNQPQHF
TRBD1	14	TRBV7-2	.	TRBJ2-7	TGTGCCAGCACACCTACGGGACAGGCCTACGAGCAGTACTTC	CASTPTGQAYEQYF
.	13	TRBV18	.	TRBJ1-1	TGTGCCAGCTCACGGACAGACAACACTGAAGCTTTCTTT	CASSRTDNTEAFF
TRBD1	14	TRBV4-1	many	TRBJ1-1	TGCGCCAGCGGGCCGACAGGGATGGACACTGAAGCTTTCTTT	CASGPTGMDTEAFF
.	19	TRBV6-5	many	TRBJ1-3	TGTGCCAGCAGCCCAGGAGGGTCCCCGAGTATAGGCTCTGGAAACACCATATATTTT	CASSPGGSPSIGSGNTIYF
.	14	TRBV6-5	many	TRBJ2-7	TGTGCCAGCAGTTACTCGAAACAGGGAAGCGAGCAGTACTTC	CASSYSKQGSEQYF
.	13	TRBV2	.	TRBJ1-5	TGTGCCAGCAGGGAACAGGGTAATCAGCCCCAGCATTTT	CASREQGNQPQHF
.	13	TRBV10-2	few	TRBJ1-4	TGCGCCAGCAGTGTGTCGGTCAGGGAAAAACTGTTTTTT	CASSVSVREKLFF
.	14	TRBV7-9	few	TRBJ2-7	TGTGCCAGCAGTCCCCGGGACACCCCCTACGAGCAGTACTTC	CASSPRDTPYEQYF
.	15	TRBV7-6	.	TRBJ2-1	TGTGCCAGCAGCCCACCGGAGGGAATCTACAATGAGCAGTTCTTC	CASSPPEGIYNEQFF
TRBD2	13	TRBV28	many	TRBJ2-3	TGTGCCACCCTTGACGGGGGGGAGGATACGCAGTATTTT	CATLDGGEDTQYF
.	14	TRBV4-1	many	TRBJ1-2	TGCGCCAGCAGCCAAGATTTCCCGGGCTATGGTTACACCTTC	CASSQDFPGYGYTF
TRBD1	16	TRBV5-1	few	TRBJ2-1	TGCGCCAGCAGCTTGACTCTCGGGACAGGGGGTTTTGAGCAGTTCTTC	CASSLTLGTGGFEQFF
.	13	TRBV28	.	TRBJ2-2	TGTGCCAGCACCGTTACGAACACCGGGGAGCTGTTTTTT	CASTVTNTGELFF
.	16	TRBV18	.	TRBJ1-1	TGTGCCAGCTCACCACTCACGGGGCAGGGTAGCACTGAAGCTTTCTTT	CASSPLTGQGSTEAFF
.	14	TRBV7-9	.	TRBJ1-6	TGTGCCAGCCTCAGAGACGGGAGTAATTCACCCCTCCACTTT	CASLRDGSNSPLHF
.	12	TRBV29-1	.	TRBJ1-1	TGCAGAGCAGGCAGAGGGAACACTGAAGCTTTCTTT	CRAGRGNTEAFF
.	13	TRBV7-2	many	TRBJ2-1	TGTGCCAGCAGCCCGCCGAGGGGCGATGAGCAGTTCTTC	CASSPPRGDEQFF
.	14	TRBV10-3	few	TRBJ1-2	TGTGCCATCAGTGAGCGCCCACAAGTGGATGGCTACACCTTC	CAISERPQVDGYTF
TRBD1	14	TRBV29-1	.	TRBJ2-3	TGCAGCAGTGAGGGGGACAGTAGCACAGATACGCAGTATTTT	CSSEGDSSTDTQYF
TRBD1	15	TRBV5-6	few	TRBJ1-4	TGTGCCAGCCGGGGGACGGGGACAGGGAACGAAAAACTGTTTTTT	CASRGTGTGNEKLFF
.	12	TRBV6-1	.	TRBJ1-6	TGTGCCAGCAGTGAAGATGCGGGGGCCCTCCACTTT	CASSEDAGALHF
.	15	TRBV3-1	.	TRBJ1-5	TGTGCCAGCAGCCAATTAGGGACTCCTAATCAGCCCCAGCATTTT	CASSQLGTPNQPQHF
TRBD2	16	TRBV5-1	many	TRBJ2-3	TGCGCCAGCAGCGTGGGCACTAGCGGGTACACAGATACGCAGTATTTT	CASSVGTSGYTDTQYF
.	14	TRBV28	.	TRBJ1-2	TGTGCCAGCAGTTTAACTCGGGCCTCTTATGGCTACACCTTC	CASSLTRASYGYTF
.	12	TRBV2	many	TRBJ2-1	TGTGCCAGCGGGGGACTCCGCAATGAGCAGTTCTTC	CASGGLRNEQFF
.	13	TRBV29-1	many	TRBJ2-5	TGCAGCGTTGATCGTCTCTCCAGAGAGACCCAGTACTTC	CSVDRLSRETQYF
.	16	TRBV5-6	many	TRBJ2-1	TGTGCCAGCAGCCCTGTCCTTGGGGGAAGCCCCTCCCAGCAGTTCTTC	CASSPVLGGSPSQQFF
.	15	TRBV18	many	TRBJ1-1	TGTGCCAGCTCACCGGTCGGGGGAAGCGATTTTGAAGCTTTCTTT	CASSPVGGSDFEAFF
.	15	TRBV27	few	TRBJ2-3	TGTGCCAGCAGTTTAAACGGACTTAACACAGATACGCAGTATTTT	CASSLNGLNTDTQYF
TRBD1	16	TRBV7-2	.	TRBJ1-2	TGTGCCAGCAGCTTGACCCACCAAGGGGGCGGCTATGGCTACACCTTC	CASSLTHQGGGYGYTF
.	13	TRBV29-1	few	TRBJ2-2	TGCAGCGCCAAGGGACGGCTTAACGGGGAGCTGTTTTTT	CSAKGRLNGELFF
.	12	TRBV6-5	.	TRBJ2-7	TGTGCCAGCAGTACGGTGTCCTACGAGCAGTACTTC	CASSTVSYEQYF
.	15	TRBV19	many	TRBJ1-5	TGTGCCAGTAGTATAGTCAGGTTTGGCAATCAGCCCCAGCATTTT	CASSIVRFGNQPQHF
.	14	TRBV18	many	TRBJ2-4	TGTGCCAGCTCACCAACTGGCGCCAAAAACATTCAGTACTTC	CASSPTGAKNIQYF
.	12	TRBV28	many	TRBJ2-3	TGTGCCAGCAGTCCGTTCCCGGATACGCAGTATTTT	CASSPFPDTQYF
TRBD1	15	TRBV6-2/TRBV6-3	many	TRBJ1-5	TGTGCCAGCAGTTACGACAGGGGAGTAAGTCAGCCCCAGCATTTT	CASSYDRGVSQPQHF
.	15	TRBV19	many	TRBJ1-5	TGTGCCAGTCTGAGGTCGGAACTTAGCAATCAGCCCCAGCATTTT	CASLRSELSNQPQHF
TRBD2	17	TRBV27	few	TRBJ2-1	TGTGCCAGCAGTTTCAGGACTAGCGGTGGGGGATACAATGAGCAGTTCTTC	CASSFRTSGGGYNEQFF
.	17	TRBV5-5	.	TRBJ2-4	TGTGCCAGCAGCTTGAGAGGGGAAAGGAATAACAAAAACATTCAGTACTTC	CASSLRGERNNKNIQYF
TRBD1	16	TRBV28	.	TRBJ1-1	TGTGCCAGCAGTTTGGGGACAGGGGGCGGGAACACTGAAGCTTTCTTT	CASSLGTGGGNTEAFF
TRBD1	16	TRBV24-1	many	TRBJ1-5	TGTGCCACCAGTGATGCGGGACAGGGTTATCATCAGCCCCAGCATTTT	CATSDAGQGYHQPQHF
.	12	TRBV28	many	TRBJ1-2	TGTGCCACGACAACAAGTAGCTATGGCTACACCTTC	CATTTSSYGYTF
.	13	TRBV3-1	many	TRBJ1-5	TGTGCCAGCAGCTTCGGACGCAATCAGCCCCAGCATTTT	CASSFGRNQPQHF
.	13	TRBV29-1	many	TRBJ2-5	TGCAGCGTTGAACGCGTCAGAGGAGAGACCCAGTACTTC	CSVERVRGETQYF
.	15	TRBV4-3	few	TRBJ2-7	TGCGCCAGCAGCCAAGGTGAGGGGAGCTCCTACGAGCAGTACTTC	CASSQGEGSSYEQYF
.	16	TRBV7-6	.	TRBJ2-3	TGTGCCAGCAGCTTAATCGCGGGACATAGCACAGATACGCAGTATTTT	CASSLIAGHSTDTQYF
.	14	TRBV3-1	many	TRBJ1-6	TGTGCCAGCAGCCAAGCAAGCTATAATTCACCCCTCCACTTT	CASSQASYNSPLHF
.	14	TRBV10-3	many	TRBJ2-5	TGTGCCATCAGGTCCGGGGCCCCCCAAGAGACCCAGTACTTC	CAIRSGAPQETQYF